The sequence of this TCR beta chain was determined in a study of PD-1 blockade in classical Hodgkin lymphoma (dated by TCRdb to between 2020 and 2021). Broadly, across the study: Nivolumab dosing was 3 mg/kg intravenously every 2 weeks, continuing until either disease progression or unacceptable toxicity. The study used TCR beta sequencing and CyTOF to define a peripheral blood immune signature of response to PD-1 blockade in classical Hodgkin lymphoma.

What the work shows at the level of the full study, not this receptor alone: Baseline TCR diversity was reported as lower in newly diagnosed patients than in healthy donors, and lower still in relapsed/refractory patients. Trial patients with a complete response had baseline diversity similar to that of newly diagnosed patients, while partial responders and progressors had significantly lower diversity. The study was limited to a single clinical trial cohort, and causes of repertoire differences, possibly disease activity or prior therapy, remained undefined. A significant rise by C4D1 was seen in CD4+ but not CD8+ TCR diversity (p=0.0027 vs p=0.16), with the rise being most apparent in complete responders (p=0.02). Patients starting nivolumab less than 1 year after ASCT had lower diversity and were excluded from later analyses to avoid confounding by immune reconstitution.

Read against the paper, the sample's time point label means: cycle 2 day 1 (C2D1) of nivolumab. All trial patients had relapsed after autologous stem cell transplantation, with cohorts A, B and C differing in prior brentuximab vedotin exposure. A total of around 60 patients with relapsed/refractory classical Hodgkin lymphoma made up the trial cohort, and each patient's best overall response was complete response, partial response or progressive disease. Trial patients were treated with single-agent nivolumab in the multi-cohort phase II CheckMate 205 trial. Best overall response was determined by an independent review committee according to the 2007 International Working Group response criteria. PBMCs from the trial were collected at three points: immediately before nivolumab initiation (C1D1), and during therapy at cycle 2 day 1 and cycle 4 day 1. After peripheral blood was drawn into 8 mL Vacutainer Cell Preparation Tubes, PBMCs were isolated by centrifugation and then cryopreserved.

From the cysteine through the phenylalanine, the CDR3 covers 13 amino acids. The read is trimmed to its CDR3 DNA, 39 bases read in frame from base 1. From the germline V gene, CDR1 is MNHEY and CDR2 is SVGAGI. Trimming takes 6 bases from V and 6 bases from J, and the germline ends sit 12 bases apart. About this clone itself: What antigen it recognizes has not been identified. No base quality information exists; no much larger clone differs at one position.

Genomic DNA was extracted with the Qiagen DNeasy kit from unsorted PBMCs and from negatively selected CD4+ and CD8+ fractions. Amplification of TCR beta CDR3 regions was done by immunoSEQ multiplex PCR with primers that anneal to V and J segments. A synthetic immune receptor repertoire was used to minimize amplification bias, and any residual bias was removed computationally once sequencing was done. The original methods were these. Custom Python scripts were used to quantify repertoire diversity as the Shannon entropy index. Unsorted, CD4+ and CD8+ repertoires were analyzed separately, except for combined analyses in which CD4+ and CD8+ sequences were merged in silico. A clone counted as expanded when the clone's frequency after treatment rose at least 2-fold relative to C1D1, and clones undetected at baseline were given a pseudocount of 0.5. Singleton clones were defined as clones with 0 or 1 copy at C1D1, and non-singleton clones were defined as clones with 2 or more copies. Clones expanded in unsorted samples were assigned a CD4+, CD8+ or unknown annotation through matching of protein sequences in sorted samples from the same patient. Wilcoxon tests on paired samples were used to test changes in diversity from C1D1 to C4D1. The table was pulled from immuneACCESS by TCRdb, which kept in-frame rearrangements only. Such tables lose some clones; where checked, under half of the loss comes from unresolved V genes, and the rest has no known cause. Clonal size and the V and J genes are those of that table, whereas D and trimming came from the DNA. The sample yields about 93,000 clones; over 90% were counted once. The top ten clonotypes cover 2.6% of the sample.

The receptor chain draws on TRBV6-5 and TRBJ1-5, with TRBD1 tentatively as D gene (6 bases match). The sample consisted of peripheral blood mononuclear cells (PBMCs), taken before the second cycle of nivolumab. The clonotype was recovered from a human donor with classical Hodgkin lymphoma. The CDR3 reads CASRTGEAQPQHF. The DNA sequence is given as TGTGCCAGCAGGACAGGTGAAGCTCAGCCCCAGCATTTT.